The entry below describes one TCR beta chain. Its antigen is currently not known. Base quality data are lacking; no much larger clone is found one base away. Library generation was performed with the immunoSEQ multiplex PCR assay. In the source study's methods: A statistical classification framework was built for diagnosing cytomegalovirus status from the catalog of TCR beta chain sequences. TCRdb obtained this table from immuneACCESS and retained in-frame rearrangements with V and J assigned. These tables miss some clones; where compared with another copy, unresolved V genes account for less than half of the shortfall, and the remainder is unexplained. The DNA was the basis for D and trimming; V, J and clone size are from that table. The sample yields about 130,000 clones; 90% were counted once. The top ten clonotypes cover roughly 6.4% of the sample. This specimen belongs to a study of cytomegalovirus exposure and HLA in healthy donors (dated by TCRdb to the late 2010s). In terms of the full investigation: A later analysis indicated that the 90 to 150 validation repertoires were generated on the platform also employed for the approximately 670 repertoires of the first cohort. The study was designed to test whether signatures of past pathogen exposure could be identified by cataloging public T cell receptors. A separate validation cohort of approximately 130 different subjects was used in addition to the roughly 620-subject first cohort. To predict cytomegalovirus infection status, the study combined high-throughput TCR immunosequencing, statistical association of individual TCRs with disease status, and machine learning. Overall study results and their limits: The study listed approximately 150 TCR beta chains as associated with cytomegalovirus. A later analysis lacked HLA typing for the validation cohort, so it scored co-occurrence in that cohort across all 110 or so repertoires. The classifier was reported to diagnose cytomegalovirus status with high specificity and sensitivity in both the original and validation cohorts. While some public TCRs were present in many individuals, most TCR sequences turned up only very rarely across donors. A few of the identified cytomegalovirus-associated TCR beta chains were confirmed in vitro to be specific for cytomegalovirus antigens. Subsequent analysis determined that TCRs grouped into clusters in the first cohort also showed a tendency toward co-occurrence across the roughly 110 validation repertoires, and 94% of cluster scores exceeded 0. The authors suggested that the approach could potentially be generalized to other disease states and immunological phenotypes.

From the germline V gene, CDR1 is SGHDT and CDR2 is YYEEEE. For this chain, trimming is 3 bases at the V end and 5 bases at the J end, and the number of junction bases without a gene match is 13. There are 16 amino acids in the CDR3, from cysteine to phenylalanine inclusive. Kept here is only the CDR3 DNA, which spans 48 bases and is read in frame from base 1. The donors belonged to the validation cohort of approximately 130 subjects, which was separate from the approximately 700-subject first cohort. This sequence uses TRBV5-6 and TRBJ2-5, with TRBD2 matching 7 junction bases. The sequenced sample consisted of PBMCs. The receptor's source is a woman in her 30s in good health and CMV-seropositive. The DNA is TGTGCCAGCAGCTCGGGGGGACTATTAAATTGGGAGACCCAGTACTTC. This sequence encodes CASSSGGLLNWETQYF.